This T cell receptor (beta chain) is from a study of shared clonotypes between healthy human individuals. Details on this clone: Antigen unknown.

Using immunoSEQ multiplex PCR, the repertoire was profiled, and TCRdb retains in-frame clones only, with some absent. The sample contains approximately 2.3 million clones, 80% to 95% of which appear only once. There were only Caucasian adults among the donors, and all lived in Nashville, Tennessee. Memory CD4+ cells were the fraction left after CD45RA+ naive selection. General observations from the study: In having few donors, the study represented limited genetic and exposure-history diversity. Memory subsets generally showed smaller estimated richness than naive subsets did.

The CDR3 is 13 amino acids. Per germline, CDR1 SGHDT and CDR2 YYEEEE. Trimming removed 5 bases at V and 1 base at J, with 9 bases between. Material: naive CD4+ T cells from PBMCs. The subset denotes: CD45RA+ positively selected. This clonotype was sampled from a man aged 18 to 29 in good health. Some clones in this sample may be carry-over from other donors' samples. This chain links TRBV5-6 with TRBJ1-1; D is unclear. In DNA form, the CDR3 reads TGTGCCAGCAGGAACCGGGGGAACACTGAAGCTTTCTTT. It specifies CASRNRGNTEAFF.